This T cell receptor beta chain stems from a study of blood T cells in healthy people across ages. For the second PCR, which ran for about 7 to 11 cycles, a sample-barcoded 5' primer and a J-beta primer mix were used. TCRdb reprocessed the 5' RACE reads via MiXCR and lists one record per CDR3 protein. The sample holds about 800,000 distinct CDR3 sequences; more than 20% are singletons and the top ten take approximately 4%. CDR1 is DFQATT and CDR2 is SNEGSKA in the germline V gene (reference sequence). This CDR3 is 17 amino acids long. Trimming stripped 1 base from V and 4 bases from J, with 21 bases between. Details on this clonotype: As yet, its antigen is unknown.

Study-level findings and limits: The study found TCR beta diversity correlated strongly with naive T cell percentage.

This sample also belongs to another study, concerning T cells of mothers and their children.

The source material was blood. The V gene is TRBV20-1, the J gene TRBJ2-3, with D tentatively TRBD2 (6 bases). The receptor's source is a boy between 10 and 17 years old in good health. CDR3 in amino acids: CSARGPGVGLPPDTQYF. The CDR3 nucleotides read TGCAGTGCTAGAGGCCCGGGGGTAGGTCTCCCTCCAGATACGCAGTATTTT.